Listed below are T cell receptor beta chains from one sample, sequenced in a study of blood T cell repertoires in COVID-19. The data were produced by immunoSEQ multiplex PCR, yet TCRdb's version contains in-frame clones alone and is incomplete. The sample records some 300,000 clones, 85% to 90% being singletons. Sequenced sample: PBMCs or T cells enriched from blood (not recorded which). All receptors derive from a woman in her 50s who had been exposed to COVID-19. Both conserved end residues are part of each CDR3. Each record gives: D gene, clone size, V gene, J gene, CDR3 protein, CDR3 DNA. A D gene is named only where the DNA matches it firmly. Clone size, where shown, is once, few, many, or a class for clones that have expanded.

D gene: TRBD1
clone size: few
V gene: TRBV2
J gene: TRBJ1-1
CDR3 protein: CASSVRTGAGAFF
CDR3 DNA: TGTGCCAGCAGTGTCAGGACAGGGGCTGGGGCTTTCTTT

D gene: .
clone size: .
V gene: TRBV5-1
J gene: TRBJ1-1
CDR3 protein: CASSPAVNTEAFF
CDR3 DNA: TGCGCCAGCAGCCCGGCGGTGAACACTGAAGCTTTCTTT

D gene: .
clone size: .
V gene: TRBV25-1
J gene: TRBJ1-6
CDR3 protein: CASGERSSYNSPLHF
CDR3 DNA: TGTGCCAGCGGGGAGCGGAGCTCCTATAATTCACCCCTCCACTTT

D gene: .
clone size: .
V gene: TRBV5-1
J gene: TRBJ2-7
CDR3 protein: CASSLNRGNDFGLGAQEQYF
CDR3 DNA: TGCGCCAGCAGCTTGAATAGAGGGAATGATTTCGGGTTAGGAGCTCAGGAGCAGTACTTC

D gene: TRBD1
clone size: few
V gene: TRBV6-5
J gene: TRBJ1-5
CDR3 protein: CASTLTGINQPQHF
CDR3 DNA: TGTGCCAGCACCTTGACAGGGATCAATCAGCCCCAGCATTTT

D gene: .
clone size: .
V gene: TRBV11-2
J gene: TRBJ2-5
CDR3 protein: CASSLPGVQETQYF
CDR3 DNA: TGTGCCAGCAGCCTCCCCGGAGTCCAAGAGACCCAGTACTTC

D gene: .
clone size: .
V gene: TRBV15
J gene: TRBJ1-2
CDR3 protein: CATSGGRGSNYGYTF
CDR3 DNA: TGTGCCACCAGCGGAGGACGGGGATCAAACTATGGCTACACCTTC

D gene: .
clone size: few
V gene: TRBV7-7
J gene: TRBJ2-5
CDR3 protein: CASSRWRGETQYF
CDR3 DNA: TGTGCTAGCAGCCGATGGAGGGGTGAGACCCAGTACTTC

D gene: TRBD1
clone size: .
V gene: TRBV29-1
J gene: TRBJ2-3
CDR3 protein: CSVRRGQSSTDTQYF
CDR3 DNA: TGCAGCGTACGCCGGGGACAGTCTAGCACAGATACGCAGTATTTT

D gene: .
clone size: .
V gene: TRBV6-4
J gene: TRBJ1-5
CDR3 protein: CASSDSAGSNQPQHF
CDR3 DNA: TGTGCCAGCAGTGACTCGGCGGGATCCAATCAGCCCCAGCATTTT

D gene: TRBD1
clone size: .
V gene: TRBV5-1
J gene: TRBJ1-1
CDR3 protein: CASSLTGGLFVTEAFF
CDR3 DNA: TGCGCCAGCAGCTTGACAGGGGGTCTTTTTGTCACTGAAGCTTTCTTT

D gene: .
clone size: .
V gene: TRBV7-2
J gene: TRBJ1-1
CDR3 protein: CASIPGGGLNTEAFF
CDR3 DNA: TGTGCCAGCATCCCCGGGGGGGGGTTGAACACTGAAGCTTTCTTT

D gene: .
clone size: .
V gene: TRBV3-1/TRBV3-2
J gene: TRBJ2-7
CDR3 protein: CASSRGSGGLYEQYF
CDR3 DNA: TGTGCCAGCAGCCGGGGGTCCGGGGGGCTGTACGAGCAGTACTTC

D gene: .
clone size: .
V gene: TRBV4-2
J gene: TRBJ2-3
CDR3 protein: CASSQVLQQFLTDTQYF
CDR3 DNA: TGTGCCAGCAGCCAAGTTCTACAGCAGTTCCTCACAGATACGCAGTATTTT

D gene: .
clone size: .
V gene: TRBV29-1
J gene: TRBJ2-7
CDR3 protein: CSVARNTYEQYF
CDR3 DNA: TGCAGCGTCGCCAGGAATACCTACGAGCAGTACTTC

D gene: TRBD1
clone size: .
V gene: TRBV7-2
J gene: TRBJ1-1
CDR3 protein: CASSRDRDHTEAFF
CDR3 DNA: TGTGCCAGCAGCCGGGACAGGGACCACACTGAAGCTTTCTTT

D gene: .
clone size: .
V gene: TRBV10-3
J gene: TRBJ1-1
CDR3 protein: CASQRGAETEAFF
CDR3 DNA: TGTGCCTCACAGCGGGGGGCGGAAACTGAAGCTTTCTTT